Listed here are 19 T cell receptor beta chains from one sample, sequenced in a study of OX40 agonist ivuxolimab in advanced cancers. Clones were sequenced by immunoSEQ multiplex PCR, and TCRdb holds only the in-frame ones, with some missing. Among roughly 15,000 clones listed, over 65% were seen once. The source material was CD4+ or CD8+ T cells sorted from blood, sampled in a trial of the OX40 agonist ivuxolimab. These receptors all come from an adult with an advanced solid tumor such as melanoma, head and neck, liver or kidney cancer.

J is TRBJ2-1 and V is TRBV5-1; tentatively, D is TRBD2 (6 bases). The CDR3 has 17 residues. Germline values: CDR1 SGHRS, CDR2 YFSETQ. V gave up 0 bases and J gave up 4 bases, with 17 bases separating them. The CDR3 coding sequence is TGCGCCAGCAGCTTGGGCGGGAACACCCGCAGGTACAATGAGCAGTTCTTC. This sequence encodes CASSLGGNTRRYNEQFF.

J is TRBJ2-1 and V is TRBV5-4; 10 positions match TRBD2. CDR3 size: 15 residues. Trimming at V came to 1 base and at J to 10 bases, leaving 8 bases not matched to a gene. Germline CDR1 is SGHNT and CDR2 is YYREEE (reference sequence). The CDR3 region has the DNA TGTGCCAGCAGCTTGTTTCTAGCGGGAGTCAACGAGCAGTTCTTC. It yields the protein CASSLFLAGVNEQFF.

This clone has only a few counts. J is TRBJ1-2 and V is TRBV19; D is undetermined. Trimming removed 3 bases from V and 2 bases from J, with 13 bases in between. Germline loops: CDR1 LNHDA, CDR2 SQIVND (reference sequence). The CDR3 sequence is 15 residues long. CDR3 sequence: CASSIQPQSNYGYTF. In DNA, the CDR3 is TGTGCCAGTAGTATTCAGCCGCAGAGCAACTATGGCTACACCTTC.

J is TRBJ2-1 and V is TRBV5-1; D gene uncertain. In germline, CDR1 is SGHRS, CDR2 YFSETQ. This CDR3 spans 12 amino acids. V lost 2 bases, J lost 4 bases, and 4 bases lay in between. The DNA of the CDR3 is TGCGCCAGCAGCTTCACATACAATGAGCAGTTCTTC. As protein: CASSFTYNEQFF.

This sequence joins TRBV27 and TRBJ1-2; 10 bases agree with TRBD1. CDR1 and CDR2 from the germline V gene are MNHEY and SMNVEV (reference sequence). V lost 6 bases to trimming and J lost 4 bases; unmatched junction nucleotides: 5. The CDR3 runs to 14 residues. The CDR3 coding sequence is TGTGCCAGCAGAGTGACAGGGGGCGGCTATGGCTACACCTTC. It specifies CASRVTGGGYGYTF.

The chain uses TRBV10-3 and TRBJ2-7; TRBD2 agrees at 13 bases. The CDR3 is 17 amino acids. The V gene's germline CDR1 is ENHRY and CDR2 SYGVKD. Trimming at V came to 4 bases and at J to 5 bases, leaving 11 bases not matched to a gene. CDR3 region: CAISGLAGGFLADEQYF. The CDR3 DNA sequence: TGTGCCATCAGTGGACTAGCGGGAGGTTTCCTCGCGGACGAGCAGTACTTC.

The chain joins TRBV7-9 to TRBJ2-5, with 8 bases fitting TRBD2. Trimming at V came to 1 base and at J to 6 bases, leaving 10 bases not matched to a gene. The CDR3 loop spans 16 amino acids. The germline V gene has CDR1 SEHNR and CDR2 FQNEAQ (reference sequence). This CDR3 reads CASSLDGLAGRKTQYF. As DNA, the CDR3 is TGTGCCAGCAGCTTAGATGGTCTAGCGGGTAGGAAGACCCAGTACTTC.

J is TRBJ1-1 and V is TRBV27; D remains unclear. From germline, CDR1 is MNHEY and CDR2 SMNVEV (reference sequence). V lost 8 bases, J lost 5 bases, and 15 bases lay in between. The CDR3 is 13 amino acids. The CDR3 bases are TGTGCCAGCGGCCTACAAGGACGGACTGAAGCTTTCTTT. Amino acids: CASGLQGRTEAFF.

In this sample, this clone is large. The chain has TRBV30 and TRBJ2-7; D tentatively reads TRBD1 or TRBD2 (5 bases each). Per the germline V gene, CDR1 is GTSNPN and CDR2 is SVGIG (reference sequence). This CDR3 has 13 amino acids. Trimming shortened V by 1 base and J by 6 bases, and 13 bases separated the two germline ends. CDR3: CAWSAGMGVEQYF. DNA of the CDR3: TGTGCCTGGAGTGCCGGTATGGGGGTCGAGCAGTACTTC.

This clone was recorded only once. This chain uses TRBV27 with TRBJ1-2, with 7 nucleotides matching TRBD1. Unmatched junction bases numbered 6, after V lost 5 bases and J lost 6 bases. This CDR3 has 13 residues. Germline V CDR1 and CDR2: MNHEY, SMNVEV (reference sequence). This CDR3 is CASSRRGRDGYTF. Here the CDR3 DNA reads TGTGCCAGCAGTCGGAGGGGGCGCGATGGCTACACCTTC.

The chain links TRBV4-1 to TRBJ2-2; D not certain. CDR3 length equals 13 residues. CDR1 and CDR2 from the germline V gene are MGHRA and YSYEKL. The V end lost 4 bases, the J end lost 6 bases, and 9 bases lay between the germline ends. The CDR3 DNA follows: TGCGCCAGCAGCCGCCACGAGGCCGGGGAGCTGTTTTTT. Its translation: CASSRHEAGELFF.

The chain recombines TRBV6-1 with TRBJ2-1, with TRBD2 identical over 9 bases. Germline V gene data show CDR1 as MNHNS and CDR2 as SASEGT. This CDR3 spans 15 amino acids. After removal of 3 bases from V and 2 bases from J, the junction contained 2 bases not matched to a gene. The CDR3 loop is CASSESSGTYNEQFF. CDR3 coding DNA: TGTGCCAGCAGTGAGTCTAGCGGGACCTACAATGAGCAGTTCTTC.

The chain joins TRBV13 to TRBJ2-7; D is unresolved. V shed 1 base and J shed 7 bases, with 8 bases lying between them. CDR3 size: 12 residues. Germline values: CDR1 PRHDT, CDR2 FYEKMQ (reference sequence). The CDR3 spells CASSLVLGEQYF. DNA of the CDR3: TGTGCCAGCAGCTTAGTCCTCGGAGAGCAGTACTTC.

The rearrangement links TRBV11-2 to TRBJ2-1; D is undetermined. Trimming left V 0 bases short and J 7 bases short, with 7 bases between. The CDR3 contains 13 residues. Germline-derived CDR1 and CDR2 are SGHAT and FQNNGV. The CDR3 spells CASSLELLNEQFF. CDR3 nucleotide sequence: TGTGCCAGCAGCTTAGAACTCTTGAATGAGCAGTTCTTC.

The CDR3 sequence: CASSRQEGSYEQYF. CDR3 nucleotides: TGTGCCAGCAGCCGACAGGAGGGATCCTACGAGCAGTACTTC. V gene TRBV5-4 combines with J gene TRBJ2-7, with D tentatively TRBD1 or TRBD2 (6 bases each). This CDR3 contains 14 residues. Germline CDR1 SGHNT, CDR2 YYREEE (reference sequence). V shed 4 bases and J shed 1 base, with 12 bases lying between them.

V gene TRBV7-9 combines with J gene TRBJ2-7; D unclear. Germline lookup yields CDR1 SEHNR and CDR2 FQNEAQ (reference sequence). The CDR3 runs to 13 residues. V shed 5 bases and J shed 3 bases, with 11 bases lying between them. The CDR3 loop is CASSPGPYYEQYF. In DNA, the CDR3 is TGTGCCAGCAGCCCGGGTCCCTACTACGAGCAGTACTTC.

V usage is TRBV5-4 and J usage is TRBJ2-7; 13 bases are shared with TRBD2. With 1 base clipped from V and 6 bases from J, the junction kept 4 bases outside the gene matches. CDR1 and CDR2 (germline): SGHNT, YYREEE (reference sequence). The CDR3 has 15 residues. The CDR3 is CASSLPGTSGIEQYF. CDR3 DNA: TGTGCCAGCAGCTTGCCCGGGACTAGCGGGATCGAGCAGTACTTC.

The DNA of the CDR3 is TGTGCCAGCAGTTTGCGAGCGGGAGGCTCCTACGAGCAGTACTTC. Amino acids: CASSLRAGGSYEQYF. The J gene is TRBJ2-7, the V gene TRBV27; 9 nucleotides align to TRBD2. This CDR3 is built from 15 residues. Looked up from germline, CDR1 is MNHEY and CDR2 is SMNVEV (reference sequence). The trim removed 3 bases at V and 0 bases at J, leaving 3 bases unmatched.

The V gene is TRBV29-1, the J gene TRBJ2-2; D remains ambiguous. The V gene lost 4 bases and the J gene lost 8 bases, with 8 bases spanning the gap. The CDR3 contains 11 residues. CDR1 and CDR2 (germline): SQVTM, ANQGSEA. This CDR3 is CSVGAEGELFF. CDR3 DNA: TGCAGCGTTGGGGCAGAAGGGGAGCTGTTTTTT.